The clone carrying this TCR beta chain was picked up many times. Germline V gene data show CDR1 as SEHNR and CDR2 as FQNEAQ (reference sequence). The V gene lost 8 bases and the J gene lost 0 bases, with 14 bases spanning the gap. This CDR3 spans 16 amino acids. TCRdb redid the calling of the RT-PCR reads with MiXCR, one entry per CDR3 protein. The repertoire consists of more than 600,000 distinct CDR3 sequences, with 13% to 15% occurring once and the leading ten covering roughly 3.9%. The clonotype comes from a female donor in good health, serving as a healthy control. Sequenced input: memory CD4+ T cells from blood. The chain recombines TRBV7-9 with TRBJ2-6; D uncertain. The CDR3 region has the DNA TGTGCCAGCGTGATTTGGCGTAACTCTGGGGCCAACGTCCTGACTTTC. Its protein is CASVIWRNSGANVLTF.